The following is a TCR beta chain sequence with its context. The data originate from a study of blood T cell repertoires in COVID-19. Generated by immunoSEQ multiplex PCR, the TCRdb table keeps only in-frame clones and is missing some. The repertoire consists of a few hundred thousand clones, with less than 90% occurring once and the leading ten covering approximately 14%. The sequence derives from a woman aged 70-85 years with COVID-19, enrolled during active disease. Input material: peripheral blood.

CDR3 coding DNA: TGTGCCAGTAGTATAGTAGGACAGCCATCCCAAGAGACCCAGTACTTC. Protein sequence: CASSIVGQPSQETQYF. This chain joins TRBV19 and TRBJ2-5, with a possible D match to TRBD1 (6 bases). V dropped 1 base and J dropped 1 base, with 13 bases sitting between them. Germline V gene data show CDR1 as LNHDA and CDR2 as SQIVND (reference sequence). The CDR3 contains 16 residues.